A single sample is the source of the 4 T cell receptor beta chains below, sequenced in a study of blood T cell repertoires in COVID-19. The method was immunoSEQ multiplex PCR; TCRdb's version includes in-frame clones alone and lacks a portion of them. The profile shows about 93,000 clones, 90% of them singletons. The sequencing input was peripheral blood. These receptors all stem from a human donor with active COVID-19. The donor label of this sample is uncertain.

The V call is TRBV19, the J call TRBJ1-1, with TRBD1 as a possible D gene (5 bases). CDR3 length equals 14 residues. The V end lost 4 bases, the J end lost 10 bases, and 19 bases lay between the germline ends. From germline, CDR1 is LNHDA and CDR2 SQIVND (reference sequence). CDR3 sequence reads: CASSRGGFGQVAFF. The CDR3 nucleotides read TGTGCCAGTAGTAGGGGGGGTTTTGGACAAGTAGCTTTCTTT.

CDR3 in DNA: TGCGCCAGCAGCTTTAATCCGGGACAGGGTTACAATGAGCAGTTCTTC. It encodes CASSFNPGQGYNEQFF. The chain has TRBV5-1 and TRBJ2-1; 9 nucleotides agree with TRBD1. The germline V gene encodes CDR1 SGHRS and CDR2 YFSETQ. CDR3 length: 16 residues. Unmatched junction bases numbered 7, after V lost 2 bases and J lost 4 bases.

This clone appeared once. The CDR3 loop is CASSLGRRASYGYTF. The CDR3 nucleotides are TGTGCCAGCAGCTTAGGACGCAGGGCGTCCTATGGCTACACCTTC. The chain joins TRBV7-2 to TRBJ1-2, with D tentatively TRBD1 (5 bases). The ends were cut back, 1 base at V and 4 bases at J, with 13 bases in the middle. The CDR3 is 15 residues long. Germline-derived CDR1 and CDR2 are SGHTA and FQGNSA.

The chain couples TRBV19 to TRBJ1-2; 7 nucleotides match TRBD1. V shed 9 bases, J shed 4 bases, and the junction held 11 bases outside the gene matches. Germline CDR1 reads LNHDA; CDR2 reads SQIVND (reference sequence). This CDR3 contains 14 residues. CDR3 in amino acids: CASSLRDSVYGYTF. The DNA for the CDR3 is TGTGCCAGCAGTCTCCGGGACAGCGTCTATGGCTACACCTTC.